The entry below describes one TCR beta chain. Its antigen is undetermined. The sample originates from a study of blood T cells in healthy people across ages. Study results and limitations: The study regarded diversity estimates from one million T cells as underestimates.

Each donor was a healthy Caucasian individual from Russia, aged about 6 to 100. V shed 5 bases and J 5 bases; nucleotides not matched to a gene: 8. Germline V gives CDR1 MNHNY, CDR2 SVGAGI (reference sequence). This CDR3 spans 15 amino acids. Primed by a sample-barcoded 5' primer and a J-beta primer mix, a second PCR proceeded for 7 to 11 cycles. Each cDNA molecule received a tag from a template-switch adaptor that had 12 random nucleotides. MiXCR was run by TCRdb on the 5' RACE reads, yielding one entry per CDR3 protein. The data contain approximately 690,000 distinct CDR3 sequences, around three fifths of them singletons.

The V call is TRBV6-6, the J call TRBJ2-2; 7 positions match TRBD1. The sample was blood. The origin of this receptor is a man aged 55 to 70 in good health. CDR3 coding DNA: TGTGCCAGCAGTGAGGACAGGCCCCGAACCGGGGAGCTGTTTTTT. Protein product: CASSEDRPRTGELFF.